One sample yielded the 21 T cell receptor beta chains listed below, sequenced in a study of vaccination effects on CD4 cells after COVID-19 (dated 2022 in TCRdb). No antigen is known for these receptors. After 10 days of culture, CD4+ T cells were isolated with the EasySep CD4+ T cell isolation kit. Two doses of either the BNT162b2 or the mRNA-1273 mRNA SARS-CoV-2 vaccine were administered to participants. To prepare the library, the immunoSEQ multiplex PCR assay was applied. TCRdb obtained this table from immuneACCESS and retained in-frame rearrangements with V and J assigned. These tables miss some clones; where compared with another copy, unresolved V genes account for less than half of the shortfall, and the remainder is unexplained. Recorded for this sample are approximately 47,000 clones; roughly three quarters of them occurred a single time. The top ten constitute around 6.7% of the sample.

The input for sequencing was CD4+ T cells from PBMCs cultured without peptide, taken after COVID-19 vaccination. The source of these receptors is a human donor who received a COVID-19 vaccine.

This clone was seen only once. The chain employs TRBV2 and TRBJ2-7; D unclear. The CDR3 consists of 10 residues. Trimming took 8 bases from V and 2 from J, leaving 4 bases between them. CDR1 and CDR2 from the germline V gene are SNHLY and FYNNEI. The CDR3 sequence is CASRTYEQYF. Written as DNA, the CDR3 is TGTGCCAGCCGAACCTACGAGCAGTACTTC.

CDR3 coding DNA: TGTGCCAGCTCAGACGACAGCGCGGGCGCCTACGAGCAGTACTTC. Translation gives CASSDDSAGAYEQYF. V and J are TRBV18 and TRBJ2-7, with D perhaps matching TRBD1 or TRBD2 (5 bases each). The ends were cut back, 5 bases at V and 2 bases at J, with 16 bases in the middle. The germline CDR1 and CDR2 sequences are KGHSH and LQKENI. This CDR3 comprises 15 residues.

The chain employs TRBV27 and TRBJ2-3; 9 nucleotides align to TRBD2. This CDR3 contains 16 residues. Germline V gene data show CDR1 as MNHEY and CDR2 as SMNVEV (reference sequence). With V trimmed by 5 bases and J by 3 bases, 9 bases remained unmatched. CDR3 in amino acids: CASSVGLALATDTQYF. In nucleotides, the CDR3 is TGTGCCAGCAGTGTCGGACTAGCGTTGGCGACAGATACGCAGTATTTT.

V is TRBV18 and J is TRBJ2-7; 8 bases map to TRBD1. Germline CDR1 KGHSH, CDR2 LQKENI. This CDR3 comprises 16 residues. The V segment lost 1 base and the J segment 3 bases; nucleotides outside the gene matches: 8. CDR3 nucleotide sequence: TGTGCCAGCTCACCACTTACCGGGACAGGAGACTACGAGCAGTACTTC. Translating gives CASSPLTGTGDYEQYF.

V is TRBV7-9 and J is TRBJ2-7; D may be TRBD2 (6 bases). This CDR3 comprises 15 residues. CDR1 is SEHNR and CDR2 is FQNEAQ in the germline V gene (reference sequence). V was pared by 6 bases and J by 0 bases, with 15 bases between. In nucleotides, the CDR3 is TGTGCCAGCAGGTCGAGCCGGGAGCCCTCCTACGAGCAGTACTTC. Translating it yields CASRSSREPSYEQYF.

The CDR3 DNA is TGTGCCAGTAGTATGGGGGTTTTAAACATTCAGTACTTC. It specifies CASSMGVLNIQYF. The chain employs TRBV19 and TRBJ2-4, with D perhaps assigned TRBD1 or TRBD2 (5 bases each). Germline CDR1 is LNHDA and CDR2 is SQIVND (reference sequence). Trimming left V 3 bases short and J 6 bases short, with 9 bases between. This CDR3 contains 13 residues.

The chain joins TRBV10-3 to TRBJ2-6; the match to TRBD2 covers 8 bases. The germline V gene encodes CDR1 ENHRY and CDR2 SYGVKD. This CDR3 is built from 16 residues. The V gene end was trimmed by 11 bases and the J gene end by 3 bases; junction bases not matched to a gene: 12. The CDR3 nucleotides read TGTGCCCATGGGTCCGGGGGGGCCTATGGGGCCAACGTCCTGACTTTC. Protein sequence: CAHGSGGAYGANVLTF.

The rearrangement joins TRBV6-5 to TRBJ2-2, with TRBD2 identical over 13 bases. Germline-derived CDR1 and CDR2 are MNHEY and SVGAGI. The CDR3 sequence is 14 residues long. With 7 bases clipped from V and 8 bases from J, the junction kept 4 bases outside the gene matches. CDR3 amino acids: CASTRLAGGGELFF. DNA of the CDR3: TGTGCCAGCACTAGACTAGCGGGGGGTGGGGAGCTGTTTTTT.

The chain links TRBV29-1 to TRBJ1-1; D is uncertain. This CDR3 comprises 11 residues. The V end was cut by 6 bases, the J end by 9 bases, with 14 bases between. Germline lookup yields CDR1 SQVTM and CDR2 ANQGSEA. CDR3 in amino acids: CSVSKSGKAFF. The DNA of the CDR3 is TGCAGCGTGTCCAAATCCGGGAAAGCTTTCTTT.

The V gene is TRBV3-1 (or the pseudogene TRBV3-2), the J gene TRBJ1-2; D is possibly TRBD1 (5 bases). V shed 8 bases and J shed 5 bases, with 15 bases lying between them. CDR1 is LGHDT, CDR2 YNNKEL, per germline (reference sequence). The length of the CDR3 is 13 residues. This CDR3 reads CASGRGEEYGYTF. The CDR3 DNA is TGTGCCAGCGGCCGGGGGGAGGAGTATGGCTACACCTTC.

The chain uses TRBV18 and TRBJ2-7; D unresolved. CDR1 and CDR2 (germline): KGHSH, LQKENI. The CDR3 has 15 residues. V lost 6 bases and J 3 bases, leaving 18 bases between the germline ends. For the CDR3, the DNA is TGTGCCAGCTCCCCGGCCTCGGGTGCTAACTACGAGCAGTACTTC. Amino acids: CASSPASGANYEQYF. Supplemented by reference TRBV18 and TRBJ2-7, the full variable domain reads NAGVMQNPRHLVRRRGQEARLRCSPMKGHSHVYWYRQLPEEGLKFMVYLQKENIIDESGMPKERFSAEFPKEGPSILRIQQVVRGDSAAYFCASSPASGANYEQYFGPGTRLTVT.

The V and J genes are TRBV2 and TRBJ2-3, with D possibly TRBD2 on 6 matching bases. Germline-derived CDR1 and CDR2 are SNHLY and FYNNEI. This CDR3 region has 13 residues. With 4 bases removed from V and 3 bases from J, the gap between germline ends came to 8 bases. The CDR3, as DNA: TGTGCCAGCAGTGTGGAGGGAACAGATACGCAGTATTTT. Protein sequence: CASSVEGTDTQYF.

This clone was picked up a small number of times. This chain links TRBV12-3 or TRBV12-4 with TRBJ1-5; 8 bases are shared with TRBD1. This CDR3 has 12 amino acids. V shed 6 bases and J 9 bases; nucleotides not matched to a gene: 4. Written as DNA, the CDR3 is TGTGCCAGCAGAACAGGACAGGGGCCCCAGCATTTT. Translated: CASRTGQGPQHF.

This chain joins TRBV6-4 and TRBJ2-7; D is uncertain. The V gene lost 9 bases and the J gene lost 3 bases, with 12 bases spanning the gap. The CDR3 is 12 amino acids. Germline CDR1 MRHNA, CDR2 SNTAGT. The CDR3, as DNA: TGTGCCAGTCTTATCACGTACTACGAGCAGTACTTC. Protein product: CASLITYYEQYF.

The chain has TRBV6-4 and TRBJ1-2, with 7 bases that match TRBD1. Germline values: CDR1 MRHNA, CDR2 SNTAGT. V lost 4 bases, J lost 4 bases, and 6 bases stayed unmatched. This CDR3 spans 14 amino acids. The CDR3 sequence is CASSVGGRSYGYTF. DNA for the CDR3: TGTGCCAGCAGTGTAGGGGGCAGGAGCTATGGCTACACCTTC.

The chain recombines TRBV27 with TRBJ1-2; D is unclear. The CDR3 sequence is 15 residues long. Germline V CDR1 and CDR2: MNHEY, SMNVEV (reference sequence). Trimming took 1 base from V and 2 from J, leaving 11 bases between them. As DNA, the CDR3 is TGTGCCAGCAGTTTATACTCTGGGTTGAACTATGGCTACACCTTC. Protein sequence: CASSLYSGLNYGYTF.

This clone has just one count. This sequence joins TRBV5-1 and TRBJ1-4; a possible D gene is TRBD1 (6 bases). Trimming cost V 3 bases and J 8 bases, with 14 bases left between them. The CDR3 is 14 amino acids. The V gene's germline CDR1 is SGHRS and CDR2 YFSETQ. The CDR3 here is CASSSRGMKEKLFF. CDR3 in DNA: TGCGCCAGCAGCTCTAGGGGGATGAAGGAAAAACTGTTTTTT.

J is TRBJ2-5 and V is TRBV3-1 (or the pseudogene TRBV3-2); the D is unclear. The CDR3 is 12 residues long. Germline V lookup: CDR1 LGHDT, CDR2 YNNKEL (reference sequence). Trimming took 0 bases from V and 7 from J, leaving 6 bases between them. The CDR3 sequence is CASSQDIVTQYF. CDR3 nucleotide sequence: TGTGCCAGCAGCCAAGATATCGTGACCCAGTACTTC.

V gene TRBV30 combines with J gene TRBJ2-2; the match to TRBD1 covers 9 bases. The germline V gene has CDR1 GTSNPN and CDR2 SVGIG (reference sequence). CDR3 size: 12 residues. V shed 5 bases and J 7 bases; nucleotides not matched to a gene: 2. The CDR3, as DNA: TGTGCCTGGGGGACAGGGTTCGGGGAGCTGTTTTTT. The encoded protein is CAWGTGFGELFF.

The chain uses TRBV19 and TRBJ1-5, with a weak D call TRBD1 (5 bases). Trimming left V 7 bases short and J 2 bases short, with 18 bases between. The CDR3 contains 16 residues. CDR1 is LNHDA and CDR2 is SQIVND in the germline V gene (reference sequence). The CDR3 here is CASTGAGQGGNQPQHF. The CDR3 DNA follows: TGTGCCAGTACCGGAGCCGGGCAGGGTGGCAATCAGCCCCAGCATTTT.

By sample share, this clone is medium-sized. The genes are TRBV18 and TRBJ2-1; D unresolved. CDR1 and CDR2 (germline): KGHSH, LQKENI. The CDR3 length is 14 residues. The V and J ends lost 6 bases and 0 bases respectively, with 9 bases between them. The CDR3 protein is CASSPQASYNEQFF. The CDR3, as DNA: TGTGCCAGCTCTCCGCAGGCCTCCTACAATGAGCAGTTCTTC. Complete variable domain (other parts from reference TRBV18 and TRBJ2-1): NAGVMQNPRHLVRRRGQEARLRCSPMKGHSHVYWYRQLPEEGLKFMVYLQKENIIDESGMPKERFSAEFPKEGPSILRIQQVVRGDSAAYFCASSPQASYNEQFFGPGTRLTVL.